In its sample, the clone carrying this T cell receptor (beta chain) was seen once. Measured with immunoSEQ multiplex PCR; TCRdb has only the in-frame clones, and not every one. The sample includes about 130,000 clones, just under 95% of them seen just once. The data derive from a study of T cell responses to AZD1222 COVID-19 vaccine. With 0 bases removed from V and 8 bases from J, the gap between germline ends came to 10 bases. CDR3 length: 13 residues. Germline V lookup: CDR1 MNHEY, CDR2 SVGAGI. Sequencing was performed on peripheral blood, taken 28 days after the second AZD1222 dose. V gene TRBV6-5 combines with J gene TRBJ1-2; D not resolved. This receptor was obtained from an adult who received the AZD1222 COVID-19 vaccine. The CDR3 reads CASSYSLLRGYTF. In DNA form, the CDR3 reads TGTGCCAGCAGTTACTCCCTCTTGAGGGGCTACACCTTC.